Listed below are T cell receptor beta chains from one sample, sequenced in a study of blood T cells in healthy people across ages. MiXCR, run by TCRdb on the 5' RACE reads, gives a single entry per CDR3 protein. In the table there are approximately 800,000 distinct CDR3 sequences, roughly three fifths of which are singletons. Sequencing was carried out using blood. The receptors originated from a man aged 40-49 years in good health. CDR3s include the opening cysteine and the closing phenylalanine or tryptophan. Fields, in order: J gene, V gene, clone size, D gene, CDR3 protein, CDR3 DNA. The D gene is left open where the match is weak. Expanded clones are given a class, and other clones once, few, many or no size at all.

>TRBJ2-5|TRBV20-1|-|-
CSARDPVGGPPYF
TGCAGTGCTAGAGACCCCGTGGGCGGTCCCCCGTACTTC
>TRBJ2-7|TRBV7-2|-|-
CASSPLWGSVREQYF
TGTGCCAGCAGCCCCCTGTGGGGGTCCGTAAGAGAGCAGTACTTC
>TRBJ2-1|TRBV3-1|-|-
CASSQEPLGYNEQFF
TGTGCCAGCAGCCAAGAGCCCCTCGGCTACAATGAGCAGTTCTTC
>TRBJ2-1|TRBV7-3|-|-
CASSSVGSSEQFF
TGTGCCAGCAGCTCCGTGGGGAGCTCTGAGCAGTTCTTC
>TRBJ2-1|TRBV10-1|-|TRBD2
CASSISGGLREQFF
TGCGCCAGCAGCATTAGCGGGGGGCTCCGGGAGCAGTTCTTC
>TRBJ2-7|TRBV28|-|TRBD1
CASSLTTWTGSYEQYF
TGTGCCAGCAGTTTAACTACCTGGACAGGATCCTACGAGCAGTACTTC
>TRBJ2-7|TRBV12-3/TRBV12-4|-|TRBD2
CASSLAGLAGVYEQYF
TGTGCCAGCAGTTTAGCGGGACTAGCGGGAGTCTACGAGCAGTACTTC
>TRBJ1-5|TRBV7-6|-|-
CASSVGDHNQPQHF
TGTGCCAGCAGCGTAGGGGACCACAATCAGCCCCAGCATTTT
>TRBJ2-7|TRBV4-2|-|-
CASSQDQPPYEQYF
TGTGCCAGCAGCCAAGATCAGCCACCCTACGAGCAGTACTTC
>TRBJ2-3|TRBV9|-|TRBD2
CASSVRSSGSTDTQYF
TGTGCCAGCAGCGTAAGGAGTAGCGGGAGTACAGATACGCAGTATTTT
>TRBJ1-6|TRBV7-2|many|TRBD1
CASSPMTGRPLHF
TGTGCCAGCAGCCCGATGACAGGGAGGCCCCTCCACTTT
>TRBJ1-5|TRBV28|-|-
CASRLRVSNQPQHF
TGTGCCAGCAGGTTACGAGTTAGCAATCAGCCCCAGCATTTT
>TRBJ2-1|TRBV15|-|-
CATSPRRRNEQFF
TGTGCCACCAGCCCAAGGCGGCGTAATGAGCAGTTCTTC
>TRBJ1-1|TRBV12-3/TRBV12-4|-|-
CASSGAGTTNTEAFF
TGTGCCAGCAGCGGTGCCGGGACAACGAACACTGAAGCTTTCTTT
>TRBJ2-1|TRBV25-1|-|TRBD2
CASSRIAGGNNEQFF
TGTGCCAGCAGCCGGATAGCGGGGGGTAACAATGAGCAGTTCTTC
>TRBJ1-2|TRBV18|-|-
CASSPVPGPTNYGYTF
TGTGCCAGCTCACCAGTACCGGGGCCGACTAACTATGGCTACACCTTC
>TRBJ2-3|TRBV20-1|-|-
CSAREFMRSSGDTQYF
TGCAGTGCTAGAGAATTCATGCGGTCTTCCGGAGATACGCAGTATTTT
>TRBJ2-1|TRBV28|-|-
CASLRARDTTYNEQFF
TGTGCCAGCCTACGTGCACGAGATACCACCTACAATGAGCAGTTCTTC
>TRBJ2-7|TRBV3-1|-|-
CASSQDKNLRAYF
TGTGCCAGCAGCCAAGATAAGAACCTGAGGGCGTACTTC
>TRBJ2-5|TRBV28|-|-
CASWGTQYF
TGTGCCAGCTGGGGGACCCAGTACTTC
>TRBJ2-7|TRBV7-9|-|TRBD1
CASSFTGGPSSYEQYF
TGTGCCAGCAGCTTCACAGGGGGCCCTAGCTCCTACGAGCAGTACTTC
>TRBJ2-7|TRBV28|-|-
CAVARLSLLFYEQYF
TGTGCCGTAGCCAGACTCTCCCTCCTTTTTTACGAGCAGTACTTC
>TRBJ1-3|TRBV15|-|-
CATSRDFGPGNTIYF
TGTGCCACCAGCAGAGATTTCGGCCCCGGAAACACCATATATTTT
>TRBJ2-1|TRBV28|-|TRBD2
CASRAMSGSNNEQFF
TGTGCCAGCAGGGCAATGAGCGGGAGCAACAATGAGCAGTTCTTC
>TRBJ1-4|TRBV28|-|-
CASSPHSTPNEKLFF
TGTGCCAGCAGTCCCCATTCGACACCTAATGAAAAACTGTTTTTT
>TRBJ2-1|TRBV7-2|once|-
CASSLGVGVYNEQFF
TGTGCCAGCAGCTTAGGGGTTGGAGTCTACAATGAGCAGTTCTTC
>TRBJ2-5|TRBV7-2|-|-
CASSSGLSRGQETQYF
TGTGCCAGCAGCTCCGGACTCTCCCGGGGTCAAGAGACCCAGTACTTC
>TRBJ2-6|TRBV10-3|-|TRBD1
CAISSGTGGSGANVLTF
TGTGCCATCAGCTCCGGGACAGGGGGCTCTGGGGCCAACGTCCTGACTTTC
>TRBJ1-6|TRBV27|-|TRBD1
CASSLSWDRGLGLSSPLHF
TGTGCCAGCAGTTTATCATGGGACAGGGGCCTTGGATTGAGTTCACCCCTCCACTTT
>TRBJ1-4|TRBV25-1|once|TRBD1
CASSVRQGFEEKLFF
TGTGCCAGCAGTGTACGACAGGGTTTTGAGGAAAAACTGTTTTTT
>TRBJ1-2|TRBV29-1|-|TRBD1
CSVEDWGQGSKGYTF
TGCAGCGTTGAAGATTGGGGACAGGGGTCAAAAGGCTACACCTTC
>TRBJ2-1|TRBV28|-|-
CASSLSPLATSSYNEQFF
TGTGCCAGCAGCCTATCACCCTTAGCCACGAGCTCCTACAATGAGCAGTTCTTC
>TRBJ2-7|TRBV20-1|-|TRBD2
CSATESSGAPYEQYF
TGCAGTGCCACCGAATCTAGCGGAGCCCCCTACGAGCAGTACTTC
>TRBJ1-4|TRBV3-1|-|-
CASSPQDLGWEKLFF
TGTGCCAGCAGCCCGCAGGACCTCGGCTGGGAAAAACTGTTTTTT
>TRBJ1-4|TRBV3-1|few|-
CASSQGGEGEKLFF
TGTGCCAGCAGCCAAGGGGGCGAAGGTGAAAAACTGTTTTTT
>TRBJ2-2|TRBV11-2|-|-
CASSLGLGADGELFF
TGTGCCAGCAGCTTAGGCCTGGGGGCGGACGGGGAGCTGTTTTTT
>TRBJ2-7|TRBV11-2|-|-
CASSPVEGAGYEQYF
TGTGCCAGCAGCCCGGTGGAAGGGGCTGGGTACGAGCAGTACTTC
>TRBJ2-3|TRBV7-9|few|-
CASSISLTSNPDTQYF
TGTGCCAGCAGCATATCCCTCACTAGCAACCCAGATACGCAGTATTTT
>TRBJ1-6|TRBV3-1|-|-
CASSQDGSSYNSPLHF
TGTGCCAGCAGCCAGGACGGATCCTCCTATAATTCACCCCTCCACTTT
>TRBJ1-6|TRBV7-9|-|TRBD1
CASSLKQGANSPLHF
TGTGCCAGCAGCTTAAAACAGGGGGCTAATTCACCCCTCCACTTT
>TRBJ2-7|TRBV4-3|few|-
CASSQSHLGGYEQYF
TGCGCCAGCAGCCAATCCCATCTTGGGGGCTACGAGCAGTACTTC
>TRBJ1-2|TRBV2|-|TRBD1
CASSRGQGGRSYTF
TGTGCCAGCAGTCGTGGACAGGGAGGAAGGAGCTACACCTTC
>TRBJ2-1|TRBV9|-|-
CASSVLQGYEQFF
TGTGCCAGCAGCGTCTTACAGGGCTATGAGCAGTTCTTC
>TRBJ2-1|TRBV3-1|-|-
CASSQAYLEHEQFF
TGTGCCAGCAGCCAAGCCTACTTGGAACATGAGCAGTTCTTC
>TRBJ1-4|TRBV9|few|-
CASSVGQAGPNEKLFF
TGTGCCAGCAGCGTAGGACAGGCAGGCCCTAATGAAAAACTGTTTTTT
>TRBJ2-6|TRBV7-9|-|TRBD1
CASSLFRSTGASGANVLTF
TGTGCCAGCAGCTTATTTAGGTCGACAGGGGCCTCTGGGGCCAACGTCCTGACTTTC
>TRBJ2-7|TRBV14|many|-
CASSRDMTYEQYF
TGTGCCAGCAGCCGCGACATGACCTACGAGCAGTACTTC
>TRBJ2-7|TRBV5-6|-|TRBD1
CASSDRDRDYSGQYF
TGTGCCAGCAGCGACCGGGACAGGGACTACTCTGGGCAGTACTTC
>TRBJ1-1|TRBV12-5|-|-
CASGLTSREAFF
TGTGCTAGTGGTCTGACATCGCGTGAAGCTTTCTTT
>TRBJ2-1|TRBV7-2|-|-
CASSLARGAGGEQFF
TGTGCCAGCAGCTTAGCGCGCGGGGCAGGAGGCGAGCAGTTCTTC